These 14 T cell receptor beta chains came from one sample sequenced in a study of blood T cell repertoires in COVID-19. Clones were read by immunoSEQ multiplex PCR, and TCRdb kept only the in-frame ones, dropping some. The table shows 120,000 or so clones, with 82% occurring only once. Sequences were obtained from peripheral blood. The receptors were sampled from a woman in her seventies with acute or convalescent COVID-19.

This clone was detected many times. This rearrangement joins TRBV19 to TRBJ1-5; 8 bases align to TRBD1. The ends lost 3 bases at V and 0 bases at J; junction bases unmatched: 4. Germline assignment: CDR1 LNHDA and CDR2 SQIVND (reference sequence). The CDR3 has 16 amino acids. CDR3 region: CASSIGQGYSNQPQHF. The CDR3, as DNA: TGTGCCAGTAGTATTGGACAGGGATATAGCAATCAGCCCCAGCATTTT.

This chain uses TRBV2 with TRBJ1-4; D remains unclear. CDR1 and CDR2 from the germline V gene are SNHLY and FYNNEI. This CDR3 is 13 amino acids long. V lost 8 bases and J 11 bases, leaving 18 bases between the germline ends. The CDR3 here is CASRATGLVKLFF. The CDR3 coding sequence is TGTGCCAGCCGGGCCACGGGGTTAGTGAAACTGTTTTTT.

The CDR3 loop reads CASYSIGYGYTF. In DNA form, the CDR3 reads TGTGCCAGTTACAGCATCGGCTATGGCTACACCTTC. The rearrangement links TRBV19 to TRBJ1-2; D gene ambiguous. Germline-derived CDR1 and CDR2 are LNHDA and SQIVND (reference sequence). The CDR3 is 12 residues long. V lost 8 bases and J 4 bases, leaving 11 bases between the germline ends.

V and J are TRBV4-3 and TRBJ2-3; 8 nucleotides agree with TRBD1. The CDR3 sequence is 16 residues long. The trim removed 1 base at V and 0 bases at J, leaving 3 bases unmatched. CDR1 LGHNA and CDR2 YSLEER come from the germline V gene. For the CDR3, the DNA is TGCGCCAGCAGCCAAGTGGGACAGGTTAGCACAGATACGCAGTATTTT. It is translated as CASSQVGQVSTDTQYF.

The chain is built from TRBV7-9 and TRBJ1-2, with 7 bases identical to TRBD1. This CDR3 has 18 amino acids. Germline V gives CDR1 SEHNR, CDR2 FQNEAQ (reference sequence). Unmatched junction bases numbered 15, after V lost 3 bases and J lost 2 bases. The CDR3 region has the DNA TGTGCCAGCAGCTTTCTACAACGCCTAGGACAGGCCAACTATGGCTACACCTTC. Protein: CASSFLQRLGQANYGYTF. The whole variable domain, remainder taken from reference TRBV7-9 and TRBJ1-2, is DTGVSQNPRHKITKRGQNVTFRCDPISEHNRLYWYRQTLGQGPEFLTYFQNEAQLEKSRLLSDRFSAERPKGSFSTLEIQRTEQGDSAMYLCASSFLQRLGQANYGYTFGSGTRLTVV.

This chain links TRBV6-2 or TRBV6-3 with TRBJ1-2; D remains unclear. CDR3 length: 15 residues. Germline CDR1 is MNHEY and CDR2 is SVGEGT. V was clipped by 5 bases and J by 2 bases, with 15 bases between them. The CDR3, as DNA: TGTGCCAGCAGTAGAACTCCGACAAACAACTATGGCTACACCTTC. Encoded protein: CASSRTPTNNYGYTF.

This clone was detected a few times. V usage is TRBV20-1 and J usage is TRBJ1-4, with 7 positions matching TRBD1. The CDR3 is 14 residues long. J gave up 6 bases and V 6 bases, and 10 bases lay outside the gene matches. Germline CDR1 is DFQATT and CDR2 is SNEGSKA (reference sequence). This CDR3 is CSASKDRADEKLFF. DNA for the CDR3: TGCAGTGCCAGTAAAGACAGGGCGGATGAAAAACTGTTTTTT.

This clone has only one observation. This chain joins TRBV5-4 and TRBJ1-2; possible D gene TRBD1, 5 bases. CDR1 SGHNT and CDR2 YYREEE come from the germline V gene (reference sequence). The CDR3 is made up of 16 amino acids. Trimming left V 4 bases short and J 6 bases short, with 22 bases between. CDR3 amino acids: CASSLIGGASSHGYTF. The CDR3, as DNA: TGTGCCAGCAGCCTCATTGGAGGGGCCTCAAGTCATGGCTACACCTTC.

This clone was seen a handful of times. The chain employs TRBV2 and TRBJ2-7; TRBD2 matches at 10 bases. V shed 3 bases and J 2 bases; nucleotides not matched to a gene: 4. The V gene's germline CDR1 is SNHLY and CDR2 FYNNEI. CDR3 length: 15 amino acids. The CDR3 nucleotides read TGTGCCAGCAGTGACTCTAGCGGGGGCCCCTACGAGCAGTACTTC. Translated, it gives CASSDSSGGPYEQYF.

This clone was picked up a small number of times. The chain combines TRBV6-2 or TRBV6-3 with TRBJ2-2; the D is unclear. The germline CDR1 and CDR2 sequences are MNHEY and SVGEGT. Trimming left V 5 bases short and J 1 base short, with 5 bases between. CDR3 length: 13 amino acids. The CDR3 sequence: CASSKQNTGELFF. DNA of the CDR3: TGTGCCAGCAGTAAACAGAACACCGGGGAGCTGTTTTTT.

V and J are TRBV4-2 and TRBJ2-5; 13 positions match TRBD2. Germline V CDR1 and CDR2: LGHNA, YNFKEQ. V lost 2 bases and J lost 5; bases outside the gene matches: 14. The CDR3 contains 19 residues. The CDR3 sequence is CASSQLVPTSGGAGETQYF. The CDR3 nucleotides are TGTGCCAGCAGCCAATTAGTCCCTACTAGCGGGGGGGCCGGTGAGACCCAGTACTTC.

This rearrangement joins TRBV27 to TRBJ1-6; no clear D gene. This CDR3 region has 14 residues. The V and J ends lost 3 bases and 5 bases respectively, with 8 bases between them. Germline CDR1 MNHEY, CDR2 SMNVEV (reference sequence). The CDR3 loop reads CASSFTGNNSPLHF. CDR3 in DNA: TGTGCCAGCAGTTTTACGGGAAATAATTCACCCCTCCACTTT.

The chain uses TRBV7-2 and TRBJ1-2; possibly TRBD1 for D (6 bases). Per germline, CDR1 SGHTA and CDR2 FQGNSA. The germline V and J ends were trimmed by 5 bases and 4 bases, with 11 bases remaining between them. The CDR3 contains 13 residues. This CDR3 is CASSPTGPYGYTF. CDR3 nucleotides: TGTGCCAGCAGCCCTACAGGGCCCTATGGCTACACCTTC.

The J gene is TRBJ1-2, the V gene TRBV4-3; D possibly corresponds to TRBD1 (6 bases). CDR3 length: 15 residues. The V end lost 4 bases, the J end lost 1 base, and 13 bases lay between the germline ends. In germline, CDR1 is LGHNA, CDR2 YSLEER. The DNA of the CDR3 is TGCGCCAGCAGCCCCTTTGGGGACAATAACTATGGCTACACCTTC. This sequence encodes CASSPFGDNNYGYTF.